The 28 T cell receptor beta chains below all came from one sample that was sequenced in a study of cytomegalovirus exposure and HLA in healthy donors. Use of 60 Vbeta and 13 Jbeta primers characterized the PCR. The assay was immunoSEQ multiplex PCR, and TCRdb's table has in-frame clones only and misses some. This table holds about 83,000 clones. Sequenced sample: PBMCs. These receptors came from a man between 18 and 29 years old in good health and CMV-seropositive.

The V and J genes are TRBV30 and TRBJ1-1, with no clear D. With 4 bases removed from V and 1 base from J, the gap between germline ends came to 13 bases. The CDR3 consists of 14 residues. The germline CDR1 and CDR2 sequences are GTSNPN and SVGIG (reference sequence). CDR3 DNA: TGTGCCTGGACTAGCGGACCCGAGAACACTGAAGCTTTCTTT. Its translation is CAWTSGPENTEAFF.

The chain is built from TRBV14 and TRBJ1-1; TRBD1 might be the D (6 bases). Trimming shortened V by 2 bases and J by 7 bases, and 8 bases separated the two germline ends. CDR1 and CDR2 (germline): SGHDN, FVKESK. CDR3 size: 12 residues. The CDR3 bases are TGTGCCAGCAGCCAATCAGGGGATGAAGCTTTCTTT. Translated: CASSQSGDEAFF.

CDR3 loop: CASSTQGVGTSGSRETQYF. The CDR3 nucleotides read TGTGCCAGCTCCACGCAGGGTGTCGGGACTAGCGGGAGCAGGGAGACCCAGTACTTC. The chain uses TRBV18 and TRBJ2-5, with 14 bases identical to TRBD2. Germline lookup yields CDR1 KGHSH and CDR2 LQKENI. CDR3 length: 19 residues. The V gene end was trimmed by 6 bases and the J gene end by 5 bases; junction bases not matched to a gene: 17.

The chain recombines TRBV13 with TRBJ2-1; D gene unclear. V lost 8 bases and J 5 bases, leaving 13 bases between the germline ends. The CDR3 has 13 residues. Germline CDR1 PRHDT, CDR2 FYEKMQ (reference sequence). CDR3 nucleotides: TGTGCCAGCCGATACCAGAACAACAATGAGCAGTTCTTC. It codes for CASRYQNNNEQFF.

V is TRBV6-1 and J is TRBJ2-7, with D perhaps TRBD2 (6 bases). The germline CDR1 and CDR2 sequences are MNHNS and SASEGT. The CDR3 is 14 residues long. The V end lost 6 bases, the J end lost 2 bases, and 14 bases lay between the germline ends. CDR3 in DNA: TGTGCCAGCAGGCCGGGACTTTTCGCCTACGAGCAGTACTTC. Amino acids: CASRPGLFAYEQYF.

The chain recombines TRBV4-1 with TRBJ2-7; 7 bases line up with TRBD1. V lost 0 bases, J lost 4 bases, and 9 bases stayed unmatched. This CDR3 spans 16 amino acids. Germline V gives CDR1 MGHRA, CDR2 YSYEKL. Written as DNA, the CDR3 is TGCGCCAGCAGCCAAGAGGGGCTAGGGGGCTGGTACGAGCAGTACTTC. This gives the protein CASSQEGLGGWYEQYF.

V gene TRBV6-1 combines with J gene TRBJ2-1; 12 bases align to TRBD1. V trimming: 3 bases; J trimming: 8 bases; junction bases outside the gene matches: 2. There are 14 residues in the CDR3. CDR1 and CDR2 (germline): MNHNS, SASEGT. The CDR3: CASSEGQGADEQFF. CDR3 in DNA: TGTGCCAGCAGTGAGGGACAGGGGGCCGATGAGCAGTTCTTC.

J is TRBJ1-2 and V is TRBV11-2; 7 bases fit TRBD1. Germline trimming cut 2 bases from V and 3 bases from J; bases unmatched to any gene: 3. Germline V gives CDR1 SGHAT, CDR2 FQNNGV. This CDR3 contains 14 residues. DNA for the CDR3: TGTGCCAGCAGCTTAAGGGACAGTTACTATGGCTACACCTTC. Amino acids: CASSLRDSYYGYTF.

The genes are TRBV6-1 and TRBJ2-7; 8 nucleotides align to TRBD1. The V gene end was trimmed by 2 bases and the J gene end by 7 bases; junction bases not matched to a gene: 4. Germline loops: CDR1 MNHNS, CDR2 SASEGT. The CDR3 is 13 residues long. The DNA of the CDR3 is TGTGCCAGCAGTGAAAGGACAGGGAGGGAGCAGTACTTC. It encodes CASSERTGREQYF.

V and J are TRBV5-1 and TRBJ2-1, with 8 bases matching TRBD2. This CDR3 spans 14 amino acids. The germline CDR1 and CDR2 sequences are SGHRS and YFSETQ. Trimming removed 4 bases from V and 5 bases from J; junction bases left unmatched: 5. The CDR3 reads CASSPGGRNNEQFF. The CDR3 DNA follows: TGCGCCAGCAGCCCGGGGGGGCGAAACAATGAGCAGTTCTTC.

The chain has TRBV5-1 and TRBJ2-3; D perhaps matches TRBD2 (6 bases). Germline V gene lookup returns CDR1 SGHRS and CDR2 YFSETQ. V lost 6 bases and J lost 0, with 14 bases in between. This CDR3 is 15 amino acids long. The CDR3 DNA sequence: TGCGCCAGCACCGTCGAGACTAGAAGCACAGATACGCAGTATTTT. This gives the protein CASTVETRSTDTQYF.

CDR3 region: CASSQVPGQGPGELFF. CDR3 nucleotide sequence: TGCGCCAGCAGCCAAGTACCGGGACAGGGCCCCGGGGAGCTGTTTTTT. J is TRBJ2-2 and V is TRBV4-1; TRBD1 matches 9 bases. V lost 1 base, J lost 6 bases, and 6 bases stayed unmatched. This CDR3 is 16 amino acids long. Germline CDR1 and CDR2: MGHRA and YSYEKL.

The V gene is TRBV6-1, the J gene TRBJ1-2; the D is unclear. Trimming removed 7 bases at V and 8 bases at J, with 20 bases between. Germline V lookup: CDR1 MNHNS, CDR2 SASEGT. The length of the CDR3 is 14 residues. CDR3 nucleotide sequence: TGTGCCAGCAAGATCGGGTTCTTTGAATCGGGCTACACCTTC. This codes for CASKIGFFESGYTF.

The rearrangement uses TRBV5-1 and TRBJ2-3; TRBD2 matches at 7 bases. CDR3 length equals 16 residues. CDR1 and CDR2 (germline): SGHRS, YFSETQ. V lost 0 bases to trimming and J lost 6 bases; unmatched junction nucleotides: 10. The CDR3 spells CASSLDEGGPRDTQYF. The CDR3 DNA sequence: TGCGCCAGCAGCTTGGACGAGGGAGGGCCTAGGGATACGCAGTATTTT.

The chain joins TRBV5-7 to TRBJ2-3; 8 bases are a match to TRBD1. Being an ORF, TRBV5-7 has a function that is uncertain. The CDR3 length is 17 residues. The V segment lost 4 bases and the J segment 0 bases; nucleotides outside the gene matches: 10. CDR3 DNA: TGTGCCAGCAGCACTTACCGGACAGGGCATAGCACAGATACGCAGTATTTT. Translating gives CASSTYRTGHSTDTQYF.

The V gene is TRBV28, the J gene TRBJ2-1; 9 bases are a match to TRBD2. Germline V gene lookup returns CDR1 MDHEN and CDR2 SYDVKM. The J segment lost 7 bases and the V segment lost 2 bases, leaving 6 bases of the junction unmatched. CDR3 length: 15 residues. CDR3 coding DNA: TGTGCCAGCAGTTTACCGTTAGCGGGGGCTAATGAGCAGTTCTTC. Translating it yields CASSLPLAGANEQFF.

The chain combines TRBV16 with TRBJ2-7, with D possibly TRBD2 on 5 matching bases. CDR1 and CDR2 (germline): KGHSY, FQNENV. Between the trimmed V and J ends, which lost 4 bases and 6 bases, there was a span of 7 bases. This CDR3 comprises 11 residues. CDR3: CASSRTGEQYF. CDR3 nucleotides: TGTGCCAGCAGCCGGACTGGCGAGCAGTACTTC.

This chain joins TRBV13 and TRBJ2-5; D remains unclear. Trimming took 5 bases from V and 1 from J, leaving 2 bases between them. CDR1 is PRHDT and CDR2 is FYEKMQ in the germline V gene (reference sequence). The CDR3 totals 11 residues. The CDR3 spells CASSLQETQYF. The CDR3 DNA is TGTGCCAGCAGCCTCCAAGAGACCCAGTACTTC.

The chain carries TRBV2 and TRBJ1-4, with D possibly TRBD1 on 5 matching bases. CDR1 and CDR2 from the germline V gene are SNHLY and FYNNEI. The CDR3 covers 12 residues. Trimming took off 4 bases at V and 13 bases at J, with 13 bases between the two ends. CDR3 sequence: CASSGGGYGLFF. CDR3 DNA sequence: TGTGCCAGCAGTGGGGGGGGGTACGGACTGTTTTTT. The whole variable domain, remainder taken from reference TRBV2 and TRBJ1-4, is EPEVTQTPSHQVTQMGQEVILRCVPISNHLYFYWYRQILGQKVEFLVSFYNNEISEKSEIFDDQFSVERPDGSNFTLKIRSTKLEDSAMYFCASSGGGYGLFFGSGTQLSVL.

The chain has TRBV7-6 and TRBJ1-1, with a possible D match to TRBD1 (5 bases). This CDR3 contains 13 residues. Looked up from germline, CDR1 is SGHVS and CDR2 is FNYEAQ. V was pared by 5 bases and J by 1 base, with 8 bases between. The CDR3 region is CASSPTENTEAFF. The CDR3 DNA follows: TGTGCCAGCAGCCCGACAGAGAACACTGAAGCTTTCTTT.

CDR3 nucleotide sequence: TGTGCCAGCAGTGAGCCCAGTCGCTCTGGAAACACCATATATTTT. Amino acids: CASSEPSRSGNTIYF. The chain links TRBV6-1 to TRBJ1-3; no clear D. Deletions cut 3 bases from V and 0 bases from J, with 9 bases between. Germline V gives CDR1 MNHNS, CDR2 SASEGT. CDR3 length equals 15 residues.

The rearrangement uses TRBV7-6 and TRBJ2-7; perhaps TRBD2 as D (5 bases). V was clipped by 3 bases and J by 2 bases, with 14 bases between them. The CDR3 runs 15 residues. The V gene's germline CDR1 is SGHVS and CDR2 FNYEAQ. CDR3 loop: CASSLRSGYAYEQYF. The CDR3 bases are TGTGCCAGCAGCTTGAGAAGCGGTTACGCCTACGAGCAGTACTTC.

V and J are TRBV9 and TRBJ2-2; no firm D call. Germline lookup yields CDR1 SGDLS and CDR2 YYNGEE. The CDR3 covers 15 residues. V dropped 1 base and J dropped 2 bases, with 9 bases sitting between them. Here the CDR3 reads CASSVQLANTGELFF. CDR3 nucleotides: TGTGCCAGCAGCGTACAATTAGCTAACACCGGGGAGCTGTTTTTT.

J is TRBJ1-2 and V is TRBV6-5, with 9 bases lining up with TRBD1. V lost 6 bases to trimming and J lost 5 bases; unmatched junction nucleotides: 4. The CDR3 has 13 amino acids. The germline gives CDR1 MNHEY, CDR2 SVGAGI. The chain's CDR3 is CASRGTGIYGYTF. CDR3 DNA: TGTGCCAGCAGGGGGACAGGGATATATGGCTACACCTTC.

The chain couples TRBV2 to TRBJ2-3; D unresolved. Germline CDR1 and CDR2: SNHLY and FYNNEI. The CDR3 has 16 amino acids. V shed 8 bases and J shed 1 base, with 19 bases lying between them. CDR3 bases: TGTGCCAGCTATTGGAGCGTCCCCTCTGGCACAGATACGCAGTATTTT. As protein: CASYWSVPSGTDTQYF.

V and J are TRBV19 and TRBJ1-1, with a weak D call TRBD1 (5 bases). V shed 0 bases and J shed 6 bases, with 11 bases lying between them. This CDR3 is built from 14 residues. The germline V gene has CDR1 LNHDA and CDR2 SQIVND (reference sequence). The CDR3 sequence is CASSIEQGGAEAFF. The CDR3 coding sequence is TGTGCCAGTAGTATAGAGCAGGGTGGGGCTGAAGCTTTCTTT.

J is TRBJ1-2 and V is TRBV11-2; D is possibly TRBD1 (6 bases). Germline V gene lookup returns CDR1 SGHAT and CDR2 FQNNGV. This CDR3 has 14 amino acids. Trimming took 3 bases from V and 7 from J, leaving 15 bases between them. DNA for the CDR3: TGTGCCAGCAGCTTTTATGAGGGGGGGGCTGGCTACACCTTC. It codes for CASSFYEGGAGYTF.

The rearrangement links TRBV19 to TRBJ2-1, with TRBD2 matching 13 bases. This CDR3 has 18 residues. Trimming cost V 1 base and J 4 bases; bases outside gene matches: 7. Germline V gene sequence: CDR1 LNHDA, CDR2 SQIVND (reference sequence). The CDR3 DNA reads TGTGCCAGTAGTATAGGAGGGACTAGCGGGATACTTTACAATGAGCAGTTCTTC. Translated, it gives CASSIGGTSGILYNEQFF.